One and the same sample provided the 2 T cell receptor beta chains below, sequenced in a study of shared clonotypes between healthy human individuals. CD45RO-negative CD8 cells positively selected for CCR7 made up the naive population, which excluded terminally differentiated effector memory CD45RA+ cells. The repertoire was sequenced with immunoSEQ multiplex PCR; TCRdb's copy has only in-frame clones and lacks some. This table has about 590,000 clones, roughly 96% appearing once. Sequenced: naive CD8+ T cells sorted from blood. These receptors came from a woman younger than 45 in good health.

This chain links TRBV28 with TRBJ2-7; TRBD2 matches 11 bases. This CDR3 region has 13 residues. Trimming removed 6 bases from V and 5 bases from J; junction bases left unmatched: 3. Germline CDR1 MDHEN, CDR2 SYDVKM. The CDR3 bases are TGTGCCAGCAGGGGTAGCGGGAGGGACGAGCAGTACTTC. It yields the protein CASRGSGRDEQYF. Drawing the rest from reference TRBV28 and TRBJ2-7, the complete variable domain is DVKVTQSSRYLVKRTGEKVFLECVQDMDHENMFWYRQDPGLGLRLIYFSYDVKMKEKGDIPEGYSVSREKKERFSLILESASTNQTSMYLCASRGSGRDEQYFGPGTRLTVT.

This chain connects TRBV7-9 to TRBJ2-7; D tentatively fits TRBD1 or TRBD2 (6 bases each). CDR3 length: 14 residues. V was pared by 8 bases and J by 1 base, with 15 bases between. Germline V gives CDR1 SEHNR, CDR2 FQNEAQ (reference sequence). Here the CDR3 reads CASGPSGASYEQYF. Here the CDR3 DNA reads TGTGCCAGCGGGCCTTCGGGGGCATCCTACGAGCAGTACTTC.